A single sample is the source of the 5 T cell receptor beta chains below, sequenced in a study. TCRdb re-derived calls from the 5' RACE reads in MiXCR, one entry per CDR3 protein. The sample lists 50,000 to 60,000 distinct CDR3 sequences, less than 25% seen once, with about 2.9% in the top ten. Cells sorted as Tregs were CD4+, CD25+ and CD127-/low. Sequencing was done on a sample of tumor-infiltrating Tregs sorted from the breast tumor. The receptors were gathered from a female donor with breast cancer.

This clonotype occurred many times. This chain connects TRBV7-8 to TRBJ1-1, with TRBD1 as a possible D gene (5 bases). CDR1 SGHVS and CDR2 FQNEAQ come from the germline V gene. CDR3 size: 13 residues. Trimming took off 5 bases at V and 5 bases at J, with 12 bases between the two ends. The CDR3 loop is CASSQGVRTEAFF. The CDR3 bases are TGTGCCAGCAGCCAAGGGGTGAGGACTGAAGCTTTCTTT.

V is TRBV27 and J is TRBJ1-2; possible D gene TRBD1, 5 bases. Trimming stripped 6 bases from V and 4 bases from J, with 12 bases between. The CDR3 sequence is 13 residues long. Germline values: CDR1 MNHEY, CDR2 SMNVEV (reference sequence). The CDR3 reads CASRRDPLYGYTF. For the CDR3, the DNA is TGTGCCAGCAGGCGGGACCCTCTCTATGGCTACACCTTC.

The CDR3 region is CATSATGRETQYF. CDR3 in DNA: TGTGCCACCAGTGCGACAGGGAGGGAGACCCAGTACTTC. The gene calls are TRBV24-1 and TRBJ2-5; D might be TRBD1 (7 bases). Germline V lookup: CDR1 KGHDR, CDR2 SFDVKD. Deletions cut 5 bases from V and 5 bases from J, with 11 bases between. CDR3 length equals 13 residues.

This clonotype was counted between two and nine times. The chain joins TRBV6-1 to TRBJ2-3; possible D gene TRBD2, 6 bases. V lost 1 base and J lost 2, with 7 bases in between. Germline V CDR1 and CDR2: MNHNS, SASEGT. This CDR3 is 14 amino acids long. Written as DNA, the CDR3 is TGTGCCAGCAGTGAAGAGGACTACACAGATACGCAGTATTTT. Its translation is CASSEEDYTDTQYF.

This clonotype was observed many times. CDR3 amino acids: CASSWGTGGDQPQHF. For the CDR3, the DNA is TGTGCCAGCAGCTGGGGGACAGGGGGTGACCAGCCCCAGCATTTT. The genes are TRBV11-2 and TRBJ1-5; TRBD1 matches at 11 bases. The germline CDR1 and CDR2 sequences are SGHAT and FQNNGV. The CDR3 runs to 15 residues. Trimming took 4 bases from V and 7 from J; bases not matched to a gene: 6.